These 3 T cell receptor beta chains were all obtained from the same sample, sequenced in a study of blood T cell repertoires in COVID-19. Some clones are missing from TCRdb's copy, which holds only in-frame ones; the method was immunoSEQ multiplex PCR. Here the sample spans about 270,000 clones, 82% being singletons. The sample comprised peripheral blood. These receptors were collected from a woman younger than 35 with acute or convalescent COVID-19.

This chain joins TRBV6-5 and TRBJ1-5, with D possibly matching TRBD1 (6 bases). From germline, CDR1 is MNHEY and CDR2 SVGAGI. Trimming removed 6 bases at V and 2 bases at J, with 14 bases between. The CDR3 extends over 15 amino acids. CDR3 protein: CASRPQGWRNQPQHF. As DNA, the CDR3 is TGTGCCAGCAGACCACAGGGCTGGCGCAATCAGCCCCAGCATTTT.

V gene TRBV3-1 (or the pseudogene TRBV3-2) combines with J gene TRBJ2-7; D is unclear. V lost 1 base and J 7 bases, leaving 8 bases between the germline ends. This CDR3 comprises 12 residues. Germline V gene sequence: CDR1 LGHDT, CDR2 YNNKEL (reference sequence). CDR3 amino acids: CASSQAAGEQYF. Written as DNA, the CDR3 is TGTGCCAGCAGCCAAGCGGCCGGGGAGCAGTACTTC.

The rearrangement joins TRBV28 to TRBJ1-1, with D perhaps TRBD1 (6 bases). The ends were cut back, 7 bases at V and 3 bases at J, with 18 bases in the middle. From germline, CDR1 is MDHEN and CDR2 SYDVKM. CDR3 length: 15 residues. DNA for the CDR3: TGTGCCAGCATCAAACCCCACAGGGCTCACACTGAAGCTTTCTTT. This sequence encodes CASIKPHRAHTEAFF.